These 14 T cell receptor beta chains share one sample of origin, sequenced in a study of cytomegalovirus exposure and HLA in healthy donors. PCR involved 60 Vbeta and 13 Jbeta primers. Profiling relied on immunoSEQ multiplex PCR, and the TCRdb table lists in-frame clones only, not all of them. This table holds roughly 140,000 clones, 75% to 85% found once. The sequenced sample was PBMCs. These receptors all come from a man in his forties in good health and CMV-seronegative.

The chain combines TRBV7-3 with TRBJ1-1; 12 nucleotides align to TRBD1. There are 16 residues in the CDR3. V was clipped by 5 bases and J by 6 bases; unmatched bases: 10. Looked up from germline, CDR1 is SGHTA and CDR2 is FQGTGA. The CDR3 coding sequence is TGTGCCAGCAGCGATTGGGACAGGGGGCAAGGGGCTGAAGCTTTCTTT. This encodes CASSDWDRGQGAEAFF. The full variable domain, completed using reference TRBV7-3 and TRBJ1-1, is GAGVSQTPSNKVTEKGKYVELRCDPISGHTALYWYRQSLGQGPEFLIYFQGTGAADDSGLPNDRFFAVRPEGSVSTLKIQRTERGDSAVYLCASSDWDRGQGAEAFFGQGTRLTVV.

The V call is TRBV5-4, the J call TRBJ2-7, with a tentative D call TRBD1 (6 bases). Trimming pared 2 bases from V and 3 bases from J, leaving 12 bases between. This CDR3 is built from 14 residues. Germline values: CDR1 SGHNT, CDR2 YYREEE (reference sequence). CDR3 nucleotide sequence: TGTGCCAGCAGCTTACAGGGAATCGGCTACGAGCAGTACTTC. Its translation: CASSLQGIGYEQYF.

This chain uses TRBV5-1 with TRBJ2-5, with D tentatively TRBD2 (7 bases). This CDR3 contains 14 residues. Germline CDR1 is SGHRS and CDR2 is YFSETQ. V lost 5 bases and J 2 bases, leaving 13 bases between the germline ends. The DNA for the CDR3 is TGCGCCAGCAGGGGCGGGGGCCCACAAGAGACCCAGTACTTC. It encodes CASRGGGPQETQYF.

The table lists this clone with a few counts. This sample includes further DNA sequences coding for the same CDR3. The J gene is TRBJ1-1, the V gene TRBV29-1, with 7 nucleotides matching TRBD1. CDR1 is SQVTM, CDR2 ANQGSEA, per germline. This CDR3 is 13 amino acids long. The junction had 7 bases not matched to a gene; V was cut back by 5 bases and J by 4 bases. The CDR3 reads CSVYRDSRTEAFF. In DNA form, the CDR3 reads TGCAGCGTTTACCGGGACAGCCGCACTGAAGCTTTCTTT. Variable domain in full (rest from reference TRBV29-1 and TRBJ1-1): SAVISQKPSRDICQRGTSLTIQCQVDSQVTMMFWYRQQPGQSLTLIATANQGSEATYESGFVIDKFPISRPNLTFSTLTVSNMSPEDSSIYLCSVYRDSRTEAFFGQGTRLTVV.

The rearrangement links TRBV5-1 to TRBJ1-3; TRBD1 matches at 10 bases. V lost 4 bases and J lost 7; bases outside the gene matches: 11. CDR1 and CDR2 from the germline V gene are SGHRS and YFSETQ. CDR3 length equals 16 residues. The CDR3 sequence is CASSVGQGNVANTIYF. CDR3 nucleotides: TGCGCCAGCAGCGTGGGACAGGGGAATGTTGCGAACACCATATATTTT.

This sequence joins TRBV5-4 and TRBJ1-1, with D perhaps TRBD1 (6 bases). The CDR3 runs 15 residues. The V and J ends lost 1 base and 0 bases respectively, with 10 bases between them. Germline CDR1 reads SGHNT; CDR2 reads YYREEE (reference sequence). The CDR3 loop is CASSLPGGLNTEAFF. The CDR3 nucleotides are TGTGCCAGCAGCTTGCCCGGGGGGCTGAACACTGAAGCTTTCTTT.

The chain recombines TRBV30 with TRBJ2-3, with a possible D match to TRBD1 (6 bases). CDR3 length: 11 residues. Germline V gene lookup returns CDR1 GTSNPN and CDR2 SVGIG (reference sequence). Trimming shortened V by 5 bases and J by 6 bases, and 9 bases separated the two germline ends. CDR3 residues: CAWDRTDTQYF. CDR3 in DNA: TGTGCCTGGGACAGGACGGATACGCAGTATTTT.

The chain couples TRBV5-1 to TRBJ2-2; perhaps TRBD2 as D (6 bases). Per germline, CDR1 SGHRS and CDR2 YFSETQ. The CDR3 length is 15 residues. The V gene lost 4 bases and the J gene lost 2 bases, with 12 bases spanning the gap. The CDR3 DNA is TGCGCCAGCAGCCGGGACTCTTTAAACACCGGGGAGCTGTTTTTT. The encoded protein is CASSRDSLNTGELFF.

This sequence joins TRBV6-5 and TRBJ1-1, with 7 bases identical to TRBD1. CDR1 and CDR2 from the germline V gene are MNHEY and SVGAGI. The CDR3 loop spans 14 amino acids. Trimming took 5 bases from V and 0 from J; bases not matched to a gene: 3. The CDR3 reads CASSRDSLNTEAFF. The CDR3 DNA is TGTGCCAGCAGTCGGGACAGCCTGAACACTGAAGCTTTCTTT.

This chain joins TRBV10-1 and TRBJ1-2, with D maybe TRBD1 (6 bases). Germline V gene sequence: CDR1 WNHNN, CDR2 SYGVQD (reference sequence). CDR3 length equals 13 residues. V lost 0 bases and J lost 7, with 9 bases in between. The DNA for the CDR3 is TGCGCCAGCAGTGAGTCCAGGGGCCGTGGCTACACCTTC. Protein sequence: CASSESRGRGYTF.

CDR3 in amino acids: CASSLGTSGRETQYF. The DNA of the CDR3 is TGTGCCAGCAGCTTGGGGACTAGCGGTAGAGAGACCCAGTACTTC. The rearrangement links TRBV5-6 to TRBJ2-5; TRBD2 aligns across 10 bases. CDR1 SGHDT and CDR2 YYEEEE come from the germline V gene. The V gene end was trimmed by 0 bases and the J gene end by 4 bases; junction bases not matched to a gene: 3. The CDR3 runs to 15 residues.

This rearrangement joins TRBV6-6 to TRBJ2-7; a possible D gene is TRBD1 (5 bases). Germline loops: CDR1 MNHNY, CDR2 SVGAGI (reference sequence). The CDR3 consists of 15 residues. Trimming pared 6 bases from V and 7 bases from J, leaving 22 bases between. The CDR3 is CASSLETAQVGEQYF. The CDR3 nucleotides read TGTGCCAGCAGCCTTGAGACAGCCCAGGTGGGGGAGCAGTACTTC.

The chain couples TRBV7-9 to TRBJ2-7, with D uncertain. The CDR3 is made up of 13 amino acids. Trimming took 3 bases from V and 0 from J, leaving 6 bases between them. From germline, CDR1 is SEHNR and CDR2 FQNEAQ (reference sequence). CDR3 sequence reads: CASSLGYSYEQYF. CDR3 in DNA: TGTGCCAGCAGCTTGGGCTACTCCTACGAGCAGTACTTC.

The chain is built from TRBV7-9 and TRBJ2-5, with TRBD2 identical over 11 bases. V lost 5 bases, J lost 2 bases, and 10 bases stayed unmatched. CDR3 length: 17 amino acids. Germline V gene data show CDR1 as SEHNR and CDR2 as FQNEAQ (reference sequence). This chain's CDR3 is CASSAKPGTSGQETQYF. The CDR3 DNA follows: TGTGCCAGCAGCGCCAAGCCCGGGACTAGCGGACAAGAGACCCAGTACTTC.